This paragraph reports one T cell receptor beta chain. The target antigen is unknown. This CDR3 is built from 17 residues. Germline CDR1 is MGHRA and CDR2 is YSYEKL. The J segment lost 7 bases and the V segment lost 4 bases, leaving 9 bases of the junction unmatched. This sample stems from a study of response to subunit inactivated influenza vaccine. The study, taken as a whole, reports: Authors proposed each seasonal influenza vaccination draws in few new T cells.

TCRdb used MiXCR to reprocess the RT-PCR reads, holding one entry per CDR3 protein. The sample includes hundreds of thousands of distinct CDR3 sequences, 10% to 15% of them seen just once. This receptor was identified in a man in his forties or fifties who received an inactivated influenza vaccine. The rearrangement links TRBV4-1 to TRBJ2-1, with 14 bases fitting TRBD2. The specimen comprised PBMCs from blood, sampled roughly 47 days after vaccination. DNA for the CDR3: TGCGCCAGCAGCCTTAGACCGGGACTAGCGGGGGATAATGAGCAGTTCTTC. Translating gives CASSLRPGLAGDNEQFF.